These 28 T cell receptor beta chains were sequenced from one sample in a study of cytomegalovirus exposure and HLA in healthy donors. Only in-frame clones appear in the TCRdb table, and some are missing; sequencing was by immunoSEQ multiplex PCR. The repertoire consists of about 120,000 clones, with nearly 90% occurring once and the leading ten covering about 1.1%. Sample: PBMCs. The origin of the receptors is a woman between 18 and 29 years old in good health and CMV-seronegative.

This sequence joins TRBV10-3 and TRBJ1-1; a weak D match, TRBD1 (5 bases). Between the trimmed V and J ends, which lost 4 bases and 4 bases, there was a span of 19 bases. This CDR3 has 16 amino acids. Germline CDR1 ENHRY, CDR2 SYGVKD. For the CDR3, the DNA is TGTGCCATCAGTGGGGGGGTATGGGCATCGACCACTGAAGCTTTCTTT. It encodes CAISGGVWASTTEAFF.

This chain connects TRBV6-5 to TRBJ2-7, with a possible D match to TRBD1 (6 bases). The germline V and J ends were trimmed by 8 bases and 4 bases, with 21 bases remaining between them. The germline V gene has CDR1 MNHEY and CDR2 SVGAGI. This CDR3 spans 15 amino acids. In DNA form, the CDR3 reads TGTGCCAGCGGGGGCCCGACACAGGTCCTGTACGAGCAGTACTTC. It encodes CASGGPTQVLYEQYF.

The rearrangement joins TRBV19 to TRBJ1-6, with D possibly matching TRBD1 (6 bases). The germline V and J ends were trimmed by 5 bases and 9 bases, with 14 bases remaining between them. The germline V gene encodes CDR1 LNHDA and CDR2 SQIVND (reference sequence). CDR3 length: 14 residues. CDR3 amino acids: CASSEAQGFSPLHF. CDR3 coding DNA: TGTGCCAGTAGTGAAGCACAGGGATTTTCACCCCTCCACTTT.

This clone was recorded once. The rearrangement uses TRBV7-9 and TRBJ1-1, with TRBD1 as a possible D gene (5 bases). V lost 4 bases, J lost 0 bases, and 9 bases lay in between. Per germline, CDR1 SEHNR and CDR2 FQNEAQ (reference sequence). This CDR3 region has 14 residues. In nucleotides, the CDR3 is TGTGCCAGCAGCTCTACAGGTATGAACACTGAAGCTTTCTTT. It specifies CASSSTGMNTEAFF.

This chain links TRBV7-2 with TRBJ2-7, with 11 bases matching TRBD1. Germline trimming cut 1 base from V and 6 bases from J; bases unmatched to any gene: 5. The CDR3 is 15 amino acids. Germline V gene sequence: CDR1 SGHTA, CDR2 FQGNSA. CDR3 amino acids: CASSLGGQGVAEQYF. DNA for the CDR3: TGTGCCAGCAGCTTAGGGGGACAGGGGGTCGCCGAGCAGTACTTC.

The rearrangement links TRBV30 to TRBJ2-3; 8 bases align to TRBD1. Germline V lookup: CDR1 GTSNPN, CDR2 SVGIG (reference sequence). V shed 0 bases, J shed 1 base, and the junction held 3 bases outside the gene matches. The CDR3 consists of 15 residues. Written as DNA, the CDR3 is TGTGCCTGGAGTGTGGGACAGGTGGGCACAGATACGCAGTATTTT. Its protein product is CAWSVGQVGTDTQYF. Combining the CDR3 with reference TRBV30 and TRBJ2-3 gives the whole variable domain SQTIHQWPATLVQPVGSPLSLECTVEGTSNPNLYWYRQAAGRGLQLLFYSVGIGQISSEVPQNLSASRPQDRQFILSSKKLLLSDSGFYLCAWSVGQVGTDTQYFGPGTRLTVL.

This chain joins TRBV27 and TRBJ2-4; 10 bases agree with TRBD1. Germline V lookup: CDR1 MNHEY, CDR2 SMNVEV (reference sequence). The V segment lost 3 bases and the J segment 8 bases; nucleotides outside the gene matches: 1. This CDR3 region has 13 residues. DNA for the CDR3: TGTGCCAGCAGTTTTGGACAGGGGGACATTCAGTACTTC. This translates into CASSFGQGDIQYF.

The V call is TRBV11-2, the J call TRBJ1-2; D is perhaps TRBD1 (5 bases). This CDR3 spans 16 amino acids. Per germline, CDR1 SGHAT and CDR2 FQNNGV. V lost 3 bases to trimming and J lost 1 base, with 15 bases between them. Here the CDR3 DNA reads TGTGCCAGCAGCTTTTCCCAGGGTCGAAATAACTATGGCTACACCTTC. It yields the protein CASSFSQGRNNYGYTF.

This sequence joins TRBV28 and TRBJ2-2; 9 nucleotides align to TRBD1. Germline V gene lookup returns CDR1 MDHEN and CDR2 SYDVKM. This CDR3 region has 16 residues. Trimming removed 4 bases from V and 5 bases from J; junction bases left unmatched: 8. In nucleotides, the CDR3 is TGTGCCAGCAGTTCCCCCGGGACAGGGTATACCGGGGAGCTGTTTTTT. Translating it yields CASSSPGTGYTGELFF.

This rearrangement joins TRBV27 to TRBJ1-5; 9 bases line up with TRBD1. From germline, CDR1 is MNHEY and CDR2 SMNVEV (reference sequence). Germline trimming cut 5 bases from V and 6 bases from J; bases unmatched to any gene: 11. The CDR3 runs 16 residues. The DNA of the CDR3 is TGTGCCAGCAGTCCCACGACAGGGGGTACCGGTCAGCCCCAGCATTTT. Its translation: CASSPTTGGTGQPQHF.

V is TRBV7-9 and J is TRBJ1-1; D remains ambiguous. The V gene lost 1 base and the J gene lost 0 bases, with 9 bases spanning the gap. The CDR3 consists of 15 residues. Per the germline V gene, CDR1 is SEHNR and CDR2 is FQNEAQ (reference sequence). Here the CDR3 reads CASSLVEGVNTEAFF. The CDR3 region has the DNA TGTGCCAGCAGCTTAGTGGAGGGAGTGAACACTGAAGCTTTCTTT.

The rearrangement uses TRBV9 and TRBJ2-1, with TRBD2 identical over 8 bases. V dropped 6 bases and J dropped 2; count of bases not matched to a gene: 10. Germline values: CDR1 SGDLS, CDR2 YYNGEE. The CDR3 sequence is 16 residues long. The CDR3 is CASNAEEAGAYNEQFF. The CDR3 DNA is TGTGCCAGCAACGCGGAGGAAGCGGGAGCCTACAATGAGCAGTTCTTC.

This chain connects TRBV5-1 to TRBJ2-7, with TRBD1 identical over 9 bases. Germline CDR1 reads SGHRS; CDR2 reads YFSETQ. J gave up 1 base and V 4 bases, and 6 bases lay outside the gene matches. The CDR3 runs 15 residues. The CDR3 DNA sequence: TGCGCCAGCAGCACGGGACAGGGATCTTCCTACGAGCAGTACGTC. As protein: CASSTGQGSSYEQYV.

CDR3 sequence: CASSWRASGNEQFF. The CDR3 nucleotides are TGTGCCAGCAGCTGGCGGGCTAGCGGGAATGAGCAGTTCTTC. The gene calls are TRBV7-8 and TRBJ2-1, with TRBD2 identical over 8 bases. V lost 4 bases and J lost 7; bases outside the gene matches: 6. CDR3 size: 14 residues. Germline V gene data show CDR1 as SGHVS and CDR2 as FQNEAQ.

The CDR3 sequence is CASRRGVMRADTQYF. The CDR3 DNA is TGTGCCAGCAGGCGGGGGGTGATGAGGGCAGATACGCAGTATTTT. The chain combines TRBV7-9 with TRBJ2-3, with 8 bases aligning to TRBD2. This CDR3 comprises 15 residues. Germline assignment: CDR1 SEHNR and CDR2 FQNEAQ (reference sequence). After removal of 6 bases from V and 4 bases from J, the junction contained 9 bases not matched to a gene.

The rearrangement links TRBV7-9 to TRBJ2-5; D gene uncertain. The CDR3 is made up of 14 amino acids. CDR1 and CDR2 (germline): SEHNR, FQNEAQ (reference sequence). V lost 1 base to trimming and J lost 3 bases, with 9 bases between them. Here the CDR3 reads CASSLVSSEETQYF. In DNA, the CDR3 is TGTGCCAGCAGCTTAGTTTCCTCGGAAGAGACCCAGTACTTC.

This rearrangement joins TRBV19 to TRBJ2-1; D call uncertain. Trimming pared 3 bases from V and 0 bases from J, leaving 15 bases between. The CDR3 consists of 17 residues. The germline V gene has CDR1 LNHDA and CDR2 SQIVND (reference sequence). The CDR3 DNA is TGTGCCAGTAGTATGCCCCGCGCGGTCGTCTCCTACAATGAGCAGTTCTTC. It is translated as CASSMPRAVVSYNEQFF.

V is TRBV2 and J is TRBJ2-3, with 11 bases aligning to TRBD2. After removal of 8 bases from V and 0 bases from J, the junction contained 7 bases not matched to a gene. The CDR3 loop spans 16 amino acids. Germline V gene lookup returns CDR1 SNHLY and CDR2 FYNNEI. CDR3 nucleotide sequence: TGTGCCAGCCTGAGACTAGCGGGGATTAGCACAGATACGCAGTATTTT. It translates to CASLRLAGISTDTQYF.

The chain has TRBV6-5 and TRBJ1-2; TRBD1 might be the D (6 bases). The germline V gene has CDR1 MNHEY and CDR2 SVGAGI. This CDR3 comprises 15 residues. Trimming removed 0 bases at V and 1 base at J, with 9 bases between. CDR3 residues: CASSYSYRDNYGYTF. The CDR3 nucleotides read TGTGCCAGCAGTTACTCCTACAGGGATAACTATGGCTACACCTTC.

The chain links TRBV5-8 to TRBJ1-5; 7 bases are shared with TRBD1. The CDR3 extends over 14 amino acids. The J segment lost 2 bases and the V segment lost 4 bases, leaving 3 bases of the junction unmatched. Germline CDR1 is SGHTS and CDR2 is YDEGEE. CDR3: CASSVDRGNQPQHF. CDR3 coding DNA: TGTGCCAGCAGCGTTGACAGGGGCAATCAGCCCCAGCATTTT.

The rearrangement uses TRBV21-1 and TRBJ1-1; whether TRBD1, the table's D call, matches the DNA was not checked. TRBV21-1 is described as a pseudogene. The CDR3 has 15 residues. The CDR3: CASSPRLPGDTEAFF. The DNA for the CDR3 is TGTGCCAGCAGCCCTCGGCTTCCAGGGGACACTGAAGCTTTCTTT.

The gene calls are TRBV19 and TRBJ2-4; D not resolved. The CDR3 spans 15 residues. The ends were cut back, 5 bases at V and 1 base at J, with 12 bases in the middle. The germline gives CDR1 LNHDA, CDR2 SQIVND (reference sequence). The CDR3 DNA reads TGTGCCAGTAGTCCCTCCATCGGGGCCAAAAACATTCAGTACTTC. The encoded protein is CASSPSIGAKNIQYF. Full variable domain (missing parts from reference TRBV19 and TRBJ2-4): DGGITQSPKYLFRKEGQNVTLSCEQNLNHDAMYWYRQDPGQGLRLIYYSQIVNDFQKGDIAEGYSVSREKKESFPLTVTSAQKNPTAFYLCASSPSIGAKNIQYFGAGTRLSVL.

The rearrangement links TRBV7-9 to TRBJ1-1; no reliable D call. Germline-derived CDR1 and CDR2 are SEHNR and FQNEAQ (reference sequence). Deletions cut 5 bases from V and 5 bases from J, with 9 bases between. The CDR3 spans 12 residues. CDR3 amino acids: CASSPVGTEAFF. CDR3 bases: TGTGCCAGCAGCCCGGTTGGTACTGAAGCTTTCTTT.

This clone came up once. The chain employs TRBV10-3 and TRBJ1-1; 9 bases map to TRBD1. This CDR3 has 14 amino acids. Germline V gene lookup returns CDR1 ENHRY and CDR2 SYGVKD. The junction had 1 base not matched to a gene; V was cut back by 2 bases and J by 3 bases. The DNA of the CDR3 is TGTGCCATCAGTGAGGGACAGGGGTACACTGAAGCTTTCTTT. Encoded protein: CAISEGQGYTEAFF.

The rearrangement links TRBV27 to TRBJ1-3; TRBD1 aligns across 7 bases. V dropped 5 bases and J dropped 0; count of bases not matched to a gene: 10. The CDR3 contains 17 residues. CDR1 and CDR2 from the germline V gene are MNHEY and SMNVEV (reference sequence). Written as DNA, the CDR3 is TGTGCCAGCAGTGCCAGGGGGTCGGATGACTCTGGAAACACCATATATTTT. The encoded protein is CASSARGSDDSGNTIYF.

This chain joins TRBV19 and TRBJ1-5; 8 positions agree with TRBD1. V lost 8 bases and J lost 4; bases outside the gene matches: 10. The CDR3 sequence is 15 residues long. CDR1 and CDR2 from the germline V gene are LNHDA and SQIVND (reference sequence). The CDR3 region is CASQWTGYGNQPQHF. The CDR3 nucleotides read TGTGCCAGTCAATGGACAGGGTACGGGAATCAGCCCCAGCATTTT.

The rearrangement joins TRBV19 to TRBJ2-3; 8 bases fit TRBD2. CDR3 length: 15 residues. V gave up 7 bases and J gave up 1 base; unmatched junction bases: 7. CDR1 LNHDA and CDR2 SQIVND come from the germline V gene (reference sequence). CDR3 protein: CASMARRGGTDTQYF. The DNA of the CDR3 is TGTGCCAGTATGGCCAGGCGGGGGGGCACAGATACGCAGTATTTT.

CDR3 DNA sequence: TGTGCCAGTGCCCTCGGAGAATCGGACAGCGGATATCAGCCCCAGCATTTT. As protein: CASALGESDSGYQPQHF. The chain carries TRBV28 and TRBJ1-5, with a possible D match to TRBD1 (6 bases). Trimming shortened V by 9 bases and J by 5 bases, and 26 bases separated the two germline ends. Germline lookup yields CDR1 MDHEN and CDR2 SYDVKM. The CDR3 contains 17 residues.